The 5 T cell receptor beta chains below were found in one sample sequenced in a study of T cell responses to AZD1222 COVID-19 vaccine. Data came from immunoSEQ multiplex PCR; TCRdb stores just in-frame clones and leaves some out. This sample has tens of thousands of clones, with roughly 80% found just once. This specimen consisted of peripheral blood, obtained on day 0 of AZD1222 vaccination. These receptors were taken from an adult in good health.

The V call is TRBV28, the J call TRBJ1-5; possible D gene TRBD1, 5 bases. The germline gives CDR1 MDHEN, CDR2 SYDVKM. Trimming pared 5 bases from V and 7 bases from J, leaving 12 bases between. The CDR3 runs 13 residues. The CDR3 sequence: CASSGGWWQPQHF. DNA for the CDR3: TGTGCCAGCAGTGGGGGATGGTGGCAGCCCCAGCATTTT.

The V and J genes are TRBV19 and TRBJ1-6, with TRBD1 matching 10 bases. V trimming: 6 bases; J trimming: 10 bases; junction bases outside the gene matches: 12. The CDR3 is made up of 16 amino acids. CDR1 is LNHDA, CDR2 SQIVND, per germline (reference sequence). The CDR3 reads CASRFRDRGLQSPLHF. CDR3 nucleotide sequence: TGTGCCAGTAGGTTCCGGGACAGGGGTCTTCAGTCACCCCTCCACTTT.

V is TRBV11-3 and J is TRBJ2-2, with 7 bases matching TRBD2. Trimming removed 3 bases from V and 6 bases from J; junction bases left unmatched: 7. The CDR3 extends over 15 amino acids. From germline, CDR1 is SGHNT and CDR2 YENEEA. This CDR3 is CASSFSLRGAGELFF. CDR3 DNA: TGTGCCAGCAGCTTTTCTCTCCGGGGGGCCGGGGAGCTGTTTTTT.

CDR3 region: CAIGKGLNQPQHF. DNA for the CDR3: TGTGCCATCGGAAAGGGGCTTAATCAGCCCCAGCATTTT. This chain links TRBV10-3 with TRBJ1-5, with a weak D call TRBD1 (5 bases). Trimming stripped 8 bases from V and 4 bases from J, with 12 bases between. This CDR3 spans 13 amino acids. CDR1 ENHRY and CDR2 SYGVKD come from the germline V gene.

The genes are TRBV7-2 and TRBJ1-2; 10 positions agree with TRBD1. V gave up 5 bases and J gave up 5 bases; unmatched junction bases: 8. CDR3 length: 15 residues. From germline, CDR1 is SGHTA and CDR2 FQGNSA. The CDR3 DNA reads TGTGCCAGCAGCCCCACGACAGGGGGCCATTATGGCTACACCTTC. Translated: CASSPTTGGHYGYTF.